This T cell receptor beta chain was captured in a study of T cell responses to AZD1222 COVID-19 vaccine. Study-level points and caveats: At study baseline, merely several AZD1222 recipients were seropositive. Every sample of the repertoires postdated the peak T cell response.

The data were produced by immunoSEQ multiplex PCR, yet TCRdb's version contains in-frame clones alone and is incomplete. The sample yields roughly 58,000 clones, 89% seen once. Germline trimming cut 3 bases from V and 7 bases from J; bases unmatched to any gene: 10. Germline-derived CDR1 and CDR2 are MDHEN and SYDVKM. CDR3 size: 16 residues. As to this clone: What it binds is not known.

This receptor was taken from an adult who received the AZD1222 COVID-19 vaccine. The material was peripheral blood, obtained 28 days after the second AZD1222 dose. The rearrangement uses TRBV28 and TRBJ2-7, with 12 positions matching TRBD1. CDR3 nucleotides: TGTGCCAGCAGTTTTGTACCGGGACAGGGGGCGCGAGAGCAGTACTTC. It codes for CASSFVPGQGAREQYF.